A selection of T cell receptor beta chains follows, all from one sample in a study of neurological immune-mediated disorders. TCRdb itself ran the 5' RACE reads through MiXCR, one entry per CDR3 protein. Of 55,000 to 70,000 distinct CDR3 sequences listed, around a tenth were seen once; the top ten hold about 6.6%. Sequencing was carried out using PBMCs. The origin of the receptors is a male donor with HTLV-1-associated myelopathy (HAM/TSP). The CDR3 runs from the conserved cysteine through the conserved F or W. D genes are given only for firm matches. Clone size is not always given. Where it is, it says once, few, many or a class for expanded clones.

J gene,D gene,V gene,clone size,CDR3 protein,CDR3 DNA
TRBJ2-4,TRBD1,TRBV5-1,many,CASSEGQGGNIQYF,TGCGCCAGCAGCGAGGGACAGGGAGGGAACATTCAGTACTTC
TRBJ1-1,-,TRBV6-5,few,CASSITRWTEAFF,TGTGCCAGCAGTATTACTAGGTGGACTGAAGCTTTCTTT
TRBJ2-5,TRBD2,TRBV6-2/TRBV6-3,many,CASSSGGLETQYF,TGTGCCAGCAGTTCGGGGGGTCTAGAGACCCAGTACTTC
TRBJ1-4,-,TRBV20-1,many,CSARDLGAGNEKLFF,TGCAGTGCTAGAGATCTGGGGGCGGGTAATGAAAAACTGTTTTTT
TRBJ1-5,-,TRBV5-1,many,CASRDTPNSNQPQHF,TGCGCCAGCCGGGACACTCCGAATAGCAATCAGCCCCAGCATTTT
TRBJ2-2,TRBD1,TRBV20-1,many,CSAQGPFGTGNTGELFF,TGCAGTGCTCAAGGACCGTTCGGGACAGGGAACACCGGGGAGCTGTTTTTT
TRBJ1-2,TRBD1,TRBV12-3/TRBV12-4,many,CASSTGPRGYGYTF,TGTGCCAGCAGTACCGGACCCAGGGGGTATGGCTACACCTTC
TRBJ1-3,-,TRBV7-6,-,CASSLRNTIYF,TGTGCCAGCAGCTTAAGAAACACCATATATTTT
TRBJ2-1,-,TRBV5-1,-,CASSLGQGHNVQFF,TGCGCCAGCAGCTTGGGCCAGGGGCACAATGTGCAGTTCTTC
TRBJ2-7,TRBD2,TRBV12-3/TRBV12-4,many,CASSLTGGGRYEQYF,TGTGCCAGCAGTCTAACCGGGGGGGGGCGGTACGAGCAGTACTTC
TRBJ2-3,-,TRBV18,many,CASSPPARSDYTQYF,TGTGCCAGCTCACCACCCGCGCGCTCGGATTACACGCAGTATTTT
TRBJ1-2,TRBD1,TRBV5-4,-,CASSLWGTDGYTF,TGTGCCAGCAGCTTATGGGGGACAGATGGCTACACCTTC
TRBJ1-6,-,TRBV20-1,many,CSARDGAGYDSPLHF,TGCAGTGCTAGAGATGGGGCGGGTTATGATTCACCCCTCCACTTT
TRBJ1-1,-,TRBV5-1,many,CASTLTVDRSTEAFF,TGCGCCAGCACCTTAACCGTCGACAGGAGCACTGAAGCTTTCTTT
TRBJ2-3,-,TRBV5-6,medium-sized,CASKKQSGADTQYF,TGTGCCAGCAAAAAACAGTCCGGCGCAGATACGCAGTATTTT
TRBJ2-7,-,TRBV20-1,many,CSAGRVIHEQYF,TGCAGTGCGGGCAGGGTTATCCACGAGCAGTACTTC
TRBJ1-5,-,TRBV28,many,CASLPQGNQPQHF,TGTGCCAGCTTACCACAGGGCAATCAGCCCCAGCATTTT
TRBJ1-5,-,TRBV12-3/TRBV12-4,many,CASSLAVRGKPQHF,TGTGCCAGCAGTCTCGCAGTACGCGGTAAGCCCCAGCATTTT
TRBJ1-4,-,TRBV20-1,many,CSARPSDGPGEKLFF,TGCAGTGCTAGACCCTCGGACGGGCCGGGCGAAAAACTGTTTTTT
TRBJ2-4,-,TRBV27,many,CASSSRGYGKNIQYF,TGTGCCAGCAGCTCTCGGGGTTACGGCAAAAACATTCAGTACTTC
TRBJ1-1,-,TRBV3-1,many,CASSQVGRVTEAFF,TGTGCCAGCAGCCAAGTGGGACGAGTCACTGAAGCTTTCTTT
TRBJ2-7,-,TRBV28,many,CASSLSDSIRLYF,TGTGCCAGCAGTTTATCGGACAGCATTCGACTGTACTTC
TRBJ2-7,-,TRBV11-2,many,CASSLEFTGFEQYF,TGTGCCAGCAGCTTAGAATTCACAGGCTTCGAGCAGTACTTC
TRBJ2-7,-,TRBV5-1,many,CASSLEGIGGNEQYF,TGCGCCAGCAGCTTGGAAGGGATCGGGGGCAACGAGCAGTACTTC
TRBJ2-5,TRBD1,TRBV10-3,many,CAISAGGDQETQYF,TGTGCCATCAGTGCAGGGGGAGATCAAGAGACCCAGTACTTC
TRBJ1-4,-,TRBV11-3,-,CASSLDRGMSGGKLFF,TGTGCCAGCAGCTTAGATCGGGGGATGTCAGGAGGGAAACTGTTTTTT
TRBJ1-4,-,TRBV5-1,many,CASSPTGTTNEKLFF,TGCGCCAGCAGCCCGACAGGAACAACTAATGAAAAACTGTTTTTT
TRBJ2-1,TRBD1,TRBV5-1,many,CASSPPGGRSVSSYNEQFF,TGCGCCAGCAGCCCACCAGGGGGCCGATCCGTGAGCTCCTACAATGAGCAGTTCTTC
TRBJ2-7,-,TRBV29-1,many,CSVRGGAANSYEQYF,TGCAGCGTTCGAGGGGGGGCAGCAAACTCCTACGAGCAGTACTTC
TRBJ1-1,TRBD1,TRBV5-1,many,CASSSDQGAMNTEAFF,TGCGCCAGCAGCTCGGATCAGGGGGCGATGAACACTGAAGCTTTCTTT
TRBJ2-1,-,TRBV25-1,many,CASSSHGGQKNEQFF,TGTGCCAGCAGTTCCCACGGGGGACAGAAAAATGAGCAGTTCTTC